This TCR beta chain was profiled in a study of T-cell memory formation after mild COVID-19. Study background: Most TCR clusters belonged to a single donor.

Overall study findings and caveats: Confirmation was lacking for SARS-CoV-2 specificity of second-wave clones that peaked on day 37.

Remarks on this clonotype: The antigen remains undetermined.

TCR alpha and TCR beta cDNA libraries with sample barcodes and UMIs came from 5'RACE using constant-segment primers. From the 5' RACE reads, TCRdb called clonotypes with MiXCR, one entry per CDR3 protein. The sample holds 350,000 to 500,000 distinct CDR3 sequences; roughly 18% are singletons and the top ten take approximately 21%. This clonotype was obtained from a man aged 18 to 29 who had mild COVID-19 (a few samples of this study predate the infection). Cell type and time point are not known. The sequenced sample was PBMCs or a T cell subset sorted from them (not recorded which).

The CDR3 DNA follows: TGTGCCAGCAGCGGGACGATGGGGTGGGGTGAGCAGTTCTTC. Residues: CASSGTMGWGEQFF. The V call is TRBV9, the J call TRBJ2-1, with D hard to call. The V gene's germline CDR1 is SGDLS and CDR2 YYNGEE. V was trimmed by 3 bases and J by 9 bases, leaving 16 bases between them. The CDR3 is 14 residues long.